The entry below gives a single TCR beta chain sequence along with its context. Its antigen is unidentified. What was amplified from RNA transcripts were TCR beta CDR3 regions. Initially, a first-round RT-PCR of the TCR CDR3 employed the HTBI primer set. Using its own MiXCR run on the multiplex PCR reads, TCRdb lists one record per CDR3 protein. The sample consists of around 600,000 distinct CDR3 sequences, approximately 14% of them appearing once. This sample is part of a study of T cells in Graves' hyperthyroidism and ophthalmopathy. Based on clinical symptoms, serum thyroxine and TRAb, thyroid ultrasound and orbital computed tomography, diagnoses were reached. Deletions cut 0 bases from V and 1 base from J, with 13 bases between. The CDR3 sequence is 17 residues long. CDR1 is SGHRS and CDR2 is YFSETQ in the germline V gene. General observations from the study: Blood also showed most of the thyroid clonotypes that were expanded above 0.001.

This clonotype originated in a woman in her late teens or twenties with Graves' ophthalmopathy. The sample consisted of blood. The rearrangement joins TRBV5-1 to TRBJ2-2; D possibly corresponds to TRBD2 (7 bases). The chain's CDR3 is CASSLVPAGQNTGELFF. CDR3 DNA sequence: TGCGCCAGCAGCTTGGTACCAGCGGGACAGAACACCGGGGAGCTGTTTTTT.